One sample yielded the 22 T cell receptor beta chains listed below, sequenced in a study of Ad26.COV2.S vaccination and SARS-CoV-2 variants. Profiled with immunoSEQ multiplex PCR; TCRdb holds only in-frame clones, not every one. The sample records about 680,000 clones, around 90% being singletons. Treatment of the sample: some 20 received Ad26.COV2.S at low or high dose, single or two shots; 5 received placebo; per-sample allocation not given. Day 63 after the first injection of vaccine or placebo was the sampling time. The sample here was peripheral blood, taken in a trial of Ad26.COV2.S vaccine versus placebo. These TCRs come from a person between 18 and 59 years old who received the Ad26.COV2.S COVID-19 vaccine or a placebo.

The rearrangement joins TRBV3-1 (or the pseudogene TRBV3-2) to TRBJ1-5; 7 bases fit TRBD1. Germline values: CDR1 LGHDT, CDR2 YNNKEL (reference sequence). V was pared by 4 bases and J by 7 bases, with 4 bases of the junction left unmatched. The CDR3 covers 13 residues. The CDR3, as DNA: TGTGCCAGCAGCCGGGACAGCTCCCAGCCCCAGCATTTT. Translating it yields CASSRDSSQPQHF.

The rearrangement uses TRBV5-1 and TRBJ1-4; D is ambiguous. Germline V CDR1 and CDR2: SGHRS, YFSETQ. The CDR3 runs to 16 residues. Trimming took 4 bases from V and 8 from J, leaving 21 bases between them. The CDR3 loop reads CASSPEVTSGYEKLFF. CDR3 nucleotides: TGCGCCAGCAGCCCGGAGGTTACATCGGGATACGAAAAACTGTTTTTT.

V is TRBV4-3 and J is TRBJ2-3; 9 bases match TRBD1. V dropped 4 bases and J dropped 4; count of bases not matched to a gene: 3. The V gene's germline CDR1 is LGHNA and CDR2 YSLEER. This CDR3 is 14 amino acids long. In nucleotides, the CDR3 is TGCGCCAGCAGCCCGGGACAGGGAGCAGATACGCAGTATTTT. It encodes CASSPGQGADTQYF.

The chain carries TRBV29-1 and TRBJ2-1, with 7 bases matching TRBD1. The CDR3 has 15 amino acids. CDR1 and CDR2 from the germline V gene are SQVTM and ANQGSEA. Trimming at V came to 6 bases and at J to 2 bases, leaving 10 bases not matched to a gene. CDR3 in DNA: TGCAGCGTCTACCTGACAGGGCGACCCTACAATGAGCAGTTCTTC. Amino acid sequence: CSVYLTGRPYNEQFF.

This clone turned up a few times. Other DNA sequences within the sample encode an identical CDR3. The genes are TRBV12-3 or TRBV12-4 and TRBJ1-5; D is unclear. The CDR3 runs to 13 residues. Deletions cut 3 bases from V and 6 bases from J, with 9 bases between. The CDR3 region is CASSFGEGQPQHF. CDR3 nucleotides: TGTGCCAGCAGTTTTGGGGAGGGTCAGCCCCAGCATTTT.

In this sample, this clone turned up once. The chain has TRBV20-1 and TRBJ1-1; D remains unclear. Germline V lookup: CDR1 DFQATT, CDR2 SNEGSKA (reference sequence). The V and J ends lost 3 bases and 5 bases respectively, with 4 bases between them. The CDR3 runs to 10 residues. As DNA, the CDR3 is TGCAGTGCTAGGCGAACTGAAGCTTTCTTT. Protein sequence: CSARRTEAFF.

Here the CDR3 reads CASSKEGFNQPQHF. The DNA for the CDR3 is TGTGCCAGCAGCAAAGAGGGCTTCAATCAGCCCCAGCATTTT. V is TRBV21-1 and J is TRBJ1-5. TRBV21-1 is annotated as a pseudogene. The CDR3 consists of 14 residues.

CDR3 nucleotides: TGTGCCAGCAGTTTATTCGGGGGGGGAAATCCCGGGGAGCTGTTTTTT. Encoded protein: CASSLFGGGNPGELFF. The chain is built from TRBV27 and TRBJ2-2; the match to TRBD2 covers 8 bases. CDR1 MNHEY and CDR2 SMNVEV come from the germline V gene (reference sequence). The J segment lost 6 bases and the V segment lost 1 base, leaving 7 bases of the junction unmatched. This CDR3 comprises 16 residues.

The rearrangement links TRBV3-1 (or the pseudogene TRBV3-2) to TRBJ1-4; D may be TRBD1 (6 bases). Germline V gene sequence: CDR1 LGHDT, CDR2 YNNKEL (reference sequence). Trimming removed 3 bases at V and 4 bases at J, with 12 bases between. There are 15 residues in the CDR3. CDR3 sequence reads: CASSHHGTLNEKLFF. CDR3 nucleotides: TGTGCCAGCAGCCACCACGGGACACTTAATGAAAAACTGTTTTTT.

This clone was counted a single time. The chain combines TRBV16 with TRBJ2-1; 9 positions agree with TRBD2. V shed 1 base, J shed 6 bases, and the junction held 4 bases outside the gene matches. The CDR3 runs to 15 residues. The germline V gene encodes CDR1 KGHSY and CDR2 FQNENV. The CDR3 here is CASSQLAGGPNEQFF. CDR3 nucleotides: TGTGCCAGCAGCCAATTGGCGGGAGGGCCCAATGAGCAGTTCTTC. Supplemented by reference TRBV16 and TRBJ2-1, the full variable domain reads GEEVAQTPKHLVRGEGQKAKLYCAPIKGHSYVFWYQQVLKNEFKFLISFQNENVFDETGMPKERFSAKCLPNSPCSLEIQATKLEDSAVYFCASSQLAGGPNEQFFGPGTRLTVL.

V and J are TRBV6-5 and TRBJ1-1; no reliable D call. V lost 7 bases to trimming and J lost 5 bases, with 14 bases between them. Germline CDR1 is MNHEY and CDR2 is SVGAGI. The CDR3 covers 13 residues. CDR3 bases: TGTGCCAGCACTGTTCGGGGTTGGACTGAAGCTTTCTTT. The encoded protein is CASTVRGWTEAFF.

This chain connects TRBV9 to TRBJ2-2, with 10 nucleotides matching TRBD1. The trim removed 3 bases at V and 3 bases at J, leaving 8 bases unmatched. This CDR3 region has 17 residues. CDR1 is SGDLS, CDR2 YYNGEE, per germline. The CDR3 loop is CASSARQGAMDTGELFF. The CDR3 region has the DNA TGTGCCAGCAGCGCCCGACAGGGGGCGATGGACACCGGGGAGCTGTTTTTT.

V gene TRBV7-9 combines with J gene TRBJ1-5, with 7 bases that match TRBD1. The V gene's germline CDR1 is SEHNR and CDR2 FQNEAQ (reference sequence). With V trimmed by 5 bases and J by 4 bases, 8 bases remained unmatched. The CDR3 runs to 15 residues. The DNA of the CDR3 is TGTGCCAGCAGCATCGCAGGGGGAGGAAATCAGCCCCAGCATTTT. Amino acid sequence: CASSIAGGGNQPQHF.

V and J are TRBV6-2 or TRBV6-3 and TRBJ1-5; TRBD1 is a possible D gene (6 bases). Germline CDR1 reads MNHEY; CDR2 reads SVGEGT. CDR3 length equals 17 residues. Trimming took off 5 bases at V and 0 bases at J, with 17 bases between the two ends. The CDR3 coding sequence is TGTGCCAGCAGTCTTCTTTGGACAGATTTTAGCAATCAGCCCCAGCATTTT. This encodes CASSLLWTDFSNQPQHF.

This clone was counted once. The chain joins TRBV5-5 to TRBJ1-2; D ambiguous. CDR3 length: 13 amino acids. Germline V CDR1 and CDR2: SGHKS, YYEKEE (reference sequence). Trimming removed 0 bases from V and 9 bases from J, with 12 bases in between. In DNA form, the CDR3 reads TGTGCCAGCAGCTTGGATACACCCTCCCGCTACACCTTC. Its protein is CASSLDTPSRYTF.

This chain joins TRBV30 and TRBJ1-6, with unresolved D. CDR1 and CDR2 (germline): GTSNPN, SVGIG (reference sequence). The CDR3 extends over 14 amino acids. Trimming took 4 bases from V and 12 from J, leaving 19 bases between them. CDR3 bases: TGTGCCTGGACAAAGGGCTTTCAAGGGCAACCCCTCCACTTT. Encoded protein: CAWTKGFQGQPLHF.

This chain links TRBV6-6 with TRBJ2-7; D uncertain. Germline V CDR1 and CDR2: MNHNY, SVGAGI (reference sequence). Trimming cost V 4 bases and J 0 bases, with 10 bases left between them. The CDR3 sequence is 14 residues long. The CDR3 loop is CASSFQERSYEQYF. The CDR3, as DNA: TGTGCCAGCAGTTTCCAGGAGCGCTCCTACGAGCAGTACTTC.

The J gene is TRBJ2-2, the V gene TRBV7-2; 12 positions agree with TRBD2. Losses at the gene ends were 5 bases for V and 1 base for J; bases not matched to a gene: 2. The CDR3 totals 16 residues. CDR1 and CDR2 from the germline V gene are SGHTA and FQGNSA. CDR3 in amino acids: CASSPTSGRNTGELFF. The CDR3, as DNA: TGTGCCAGCAGCCCGACTAGCGGGAGGAACACCGGGGAGCTGTTTTTT.

This chain joins TRBV12-3 or TRBV12-4 and TRBJ1-1, with D possibly TRBD1 on 5 matching bases. Trimming took off 1 base at V and 9 bases at J, with 6 bases between the two ends. The CDR3 covers 11 residues. The CDR3 loop is CASSLGQKAFF. CDR3 in DNA: TGTGCCAGCAGTTTAGGACAGAAAGCTTTCTTT.

The gene calls are TRBV18 and TRBJ2-7; D call uncertain. This CDR3 is built from 12 residues. In germline, CDR1 is KGHSH, CDR2 LQKENI. Trimming pared 2 bases from V and 7 bases from J, leaving 9 bases between. This chain's CDR3 is CASSPGSAEQYF. The CDR3 DNA sequence: TGTGCCAGCTCACCAGGCAGCGCTGAGCAGTACTTC.

The chain combines TRBV6-5 with TRBJ2-7; TRBD1 might be the D (5 bases). Germline V lookup: CDR1 MNHEY, CDR2 SVGAGI. V lost 8 bases to trimming and J lost 5 bases, with 13 bases between them. There are 12 residues in the CDR3. Here the CDR3 reads CASGARRDEQYF. CDR3 coding DNA: TGTGCCAGCGGGGCAAGACGGGACGAGCAGTACTTC.

The rearrangement links TRBV30 to TRBJ2-7; TRBD1 or TRBD2 may be the D gene (5 bases each). Germline V gene lookup returns CDR1 GTSNPN and CDR2 SVGIG (reference sequence). The V gene lost 2 bases and the J gene lost 2 bases, with 10 bases spanning the gap. This CDR3 is built from 13 residues. CDR3 amino acids: CAWSRDAAYEQYF. The CDR3 coding sequence is TGTGCCTGGAGTCGGGACGCAGCCTACGAGCAGTACTTC.